Detailed here is one TCR beta chain. The germline gives CDR1 SGHDN, CDR2 FVKESK. V lost 4 bases and J lost 0, with 6 bases in between. There are 14 residues in the CDR3. The data originate from a study of blood T cell repertoires in COVID-19. In the authors' methods: Estimates of nucleated cell counts were drawn from the amplification of reference gene primers. Some clones are missing from TCRdb's copy, which holds only in-frame ones; the method was immunoSEQ multiplex PCR. The V and J calls and clone size were taken over from that table, and D and trimming were inferred from the DNA. The table records 70,000 to 95,000 clones, about 89% of them present only once.

This clonotype was obtained from a woman in her fifties or sixties in a cohort sampled during active COVID-19. What was sequenced was peripheral blood. The chain uses TRBV14 and TRBJ2-2; D is unresolved. CDR3 in DNA: TGTGCCAGCAGCCGCGGATCGAACACCGGGGAGCTGTTTTTT. This translates into CASSRGSNTGELFF.